These 3 T cell receptor beta chains share one sample of origin, sequenced in a study of T cell repertoires in cytomegalovirus infection. TCRdb fed the reads into MiXCR, producing one record per CDR3 protein. The table has 150,000 to 200,000 distinct CDR3 sequences, around 15% seen once. Sequenced input: PBMCs. These receptors all stem from a human donor in good health (CMV status not recorded). Some clones in this sample may be carry-over from other donors' samples.

The V gene is TRBV29-1, the J gene TRBJ2-1, with 10 bases matching TRBD1. The V gene end was trimmed by 4 bases and the J gene end by 6 bases; junction bases not matched to a gene: 0. Germline V gene lookup returns CDR1 SQVTM and CDR2 ANQGSEA. The CDR3 is 12 amino acids. CDR3 sequence (DNA): TGCAGCGTTGGGACAGGGGGCAATGAGCAGTTCTTC. Its translation: CSVGTGGNEQFF.

This clonotype appeared a few times. This sequence joins TRBV5-1 and TRBJ1-6, with D possibly being TRBD1 (5 bases). Germline assignment: CDR1 SGHRS and CDR2 YFSETQ. The germline V and J ends were trimmed by 0 bases and 10 bases, with 14 bases remaining between them. The CDR3 totals 15 residues. The CDR3 reads CASSLDQGERSPLHF. The DNA for the CDR3 is TGCGCCAGCAGCTTGGATCAGGGTGAGCGCTCACCCCTCCACTTT.

The chain combines TRBV6-5 with TRBJ2-4, with 8 bases matching TRBD1. V shed 6 bases and J 1 base; nucleotides not matched to a gene: 2. In germline, CDR1 is MNHEY, CDR2 SVGAGI. The CDR3 extends over 14 amino acids. CDR3 region: CASSRTGAKNIQYF. CDR3 DNA sequence: TGTGCCAGCAGCCGGACAGGGGCCAAAAACATTCAGTACTTC.